Listed below are T cell receptor beta chains from one sample, sequenced in a study of chemoradiotherapy in HPV16-positive cancers. Generated by immunoSEQ multiplex PCR, the TCRdb table keeps only in-frame clones and is missing some. The sample has 30,000 or so clones; 80% to 90% are singletons. The specimen comprised blood, sampled from a patient who underwent chemoradiotherapy. The receptors stem from a human donor with HPV-associated anogenital cancer. The CDR3 runs from the conserved cysteine through the conserved F or W. The order of the fields is clone size, J gene, D gene, V gene, CDR3 DNA, CDR3 protein. D genes are given only for firm matches. Size tells how often a clone was seen (once, few, many) or the class of an expanded clone, and some rows leave it out.

clone_size: .
j_call: TRBJ1-4
d_call: .
v_call: TRBV18
cdr3_nt: TGTGCCAGCTCACCACCGGGTGGTAGGGAAAAACTGTTTTTT
cdr3_aa: CASSPPGGREKLFF

clone_size: .
j_call: TRBJ1-1
d_call: .
v_call: TRBV15
cdr3_nt: TGTGCCACCAGCAGAGATGACATCTCTGAAGCTTTCTTT
cdr3_aa: CATSRDDISEAFF

clone_size: .
j_call: TRBJ2-5
d_call: TRBD1
v_call: TRBV7-7
cdr3_nt: TGTGCTAGCAGCTTAGACTCAGGGGGCCTGCTTCAAGAGACCCAGTACTTC
cdr3_aa: CASSLDSGGLLQETQYF

clone_size: .
j_call: TRBJ1-5
d_call: .
v_call: TRBV2
cdr3_nt: TGTGCCAGCAGTCCGGACAGCTATAGCAATCAGCCCCAGCATTTT
cdr3_aa: CASSPDSYSNQPQHF

clone_size: .
j_call: TRBJ2-2
d_call: .
v_call: TRBV25-1
cdr3_nt: TGTGCCAGCAGTGGCGCGGGTGCCGGGGAGCTGTTTTTT
cdr3_aa: CASSGAGAGELFF

clone_size: .
j_call: TRBJ1-1
d_call: TRBD1
v_call: TRBV30
cdr3_nt: TGTGCCACTCACAGGGGTCATGAAGCTTTCTTT
cdr3_aa: CATHRGHEAFF

clone_size: .
j_call: TRBJ1-1
d_call: .
v_call: TRBV6-5
cdr3_nt: TGTGCCGGCCGTCGCGGGGTGAACACTGAAGCTTTCTTT
cdr3_aa: CAGRRGVNTEAFF

clone_size: .
j_call: TRBJ2-1
d_call: TRBD1
v_call: TRBV5-1
cdr3_nt: TGCGCCAGCAGCCGAACAGGGGGCAGGAATGAGCAGTTCTTC
cdr3_aa: CASSRTGGRNEQFF

clone_size: .
j_call: TRBJ2-7
d_call: .
v_call: TRBV5-4
cdr3_nt: TGTGCCAGCAGGGGCCTTGTCCCTCCCTACGAGCAGTACTTC
cdr3_aa: CASRGLVPPYEQYF

clone_size: once
j_call: TRBJ2-5
d_call: TRBD1
v_call: TRBV10-1
cdr3_nt: TGCGCCAGCGGACGGGACAGAGTTCAAGAGACCCAGTACTTC
cdr3_aa: CASGRDRVQETQYF

clone_size: .
j_call: TRBJ1-1
d_call: TRBD1
v_call: TRBV6-5
cdr3_nt: TGTGCCAGCAGTTACATCGGACAGGGGGAAACTGAAGCTTTCTTT
cdr3_aa: CASSYIGQGETEAFF

clone_size: .
j_call: TRBJ2-5
d_call: .
v_call: TRBV5-1
cdr3_nt: TGCGCCAGCAGCTTGGAGGGGATCCAAGAGACCCAGTACTTC
cdr3_aa: CASSLEGIQETQYF

clone_size: .
j_call: TRBJ2-7
d_call: .
v_call: TRBV5-5
cdr3_nt: TGTGCCAGCAGCTTGGACGATTTCTACGAGCAGTACTTC
cdr3_aa: CASSLDDFYEQYF

clone_size: few
j_call: TRBJ1-1
d_call: .
v_call: TRBV9
cdr3_nt: TGTGCCAGCAGCGTAGGTAGCTCCCTTGGTACTGAAGCTTTCTTT
cdr3_aa: CASSVGSSLGTEAFF

clone_size: .
j_call: TRBJ1-2
d_call: .
v_call: TRBV13
cdr3_nt: TGTGCCAGCAGCTCTACAGGGACTCATGGCTACACCTTC
cdr3_aa: CASSSTGTHGYTF

clone_size: .
j_call: TRBJ2-3
d_call: TRBD2
v_call: TRBV5-6
cdr3_nt: TGTGCCAGCAGCTTGAAAGACGGGAGGGCCGGGGATACGCAGTATTTT
cdr3_aa: CASSLKDGRAGDTQYF

clone_size: .
j_call: TRBJ2-3
d_call: .
v_call: TRBV16
cdr3_nt: TGTGCCAGCAGCCACAGTTTTGGGAGCGCCCTCACAGATACGCAGTATTTT
cdr3_aa: CASSHSFGSALTDTQYF

clone_size: .
j_call: TRBJ1-6
d_call: TRBD1
v_call: TRBV30
cdr3_nt: TGTGCCTGGAGTCCGGGACAGAGTAATTCACCCCTCCACTTT
cdr3_aa: CAWSPGQSNSPLHF

clone_size: .
j_call: TRBJ1-1
d_call: .
v_call: TRBV10-3
cdr3_nt: TGTGCCATCAGTGAGAGGGGGGGCTTGAACACTGAAGCTTTCTTT
cdr3_aa: CAISERGGLNTEAFF

clone_size: .
j_call: TRBJ1-1
d_call: .
v_call: TRBV7-2
cdr3_nt: TGTGCCAGCAGCCGGGATGGTATCGGTGAAGCTTTCTTT
cdr3_aa: CASSRDGIGEAFF

clone_size: .
j_call: TRBJ1-1
d_call: TRBD1
v_call: TRBV5-4
cdr3_nt: TGTGCCAGCAGCCGACAGGGGACGCTCTTGGGTGGCACTGAAGCTTTCTTT
cdr3_aa: CASSRQGTLLGGTEAFF

clone_size: .
j_call: TRBJ1-2
d_call: .
v_call: TRBV10-2
cdr3_nt: TGCGCCAGCAGTGAGCGGACAGTGATCTATGGCTACACCTTC
cdr3_aa: CASSERTVIYGYTF

clone_size: .
j_call: TRBJ2-7
d_call: .
v_call: TRBV9
cdr3_nt: TGTGCCAGCAGCGTAGCCCCAGGGCAGGCCTACGAGCAGTACTTC
cdr3_aa: CASSVAPGQAYEQYF

clone_size: .
j_call: TRBJ2-1
d_call: .
v_call: TRBV18
cdr3_nt: TGTGCCAGCTCACCACAGGGGTACAATGAGCAGTTCTTC
cdr3_aa: CASSPQGYNEQFF

clone_size: .
j_call: TRBJ2-1
d_call: TRBD1
v_call: TRBV30
cdr3_nt: TGTGCCTGGAGTAGGGGTCAGGGGGACAATGAGCAGTTCTTC
cdr3_aa: CAWSRGQGDNEQFF

clone_size: .
j_call: TRBJ2-7
d_call: .
v_call: TRBV12-5
cdr3_nt: TGTGCTAGTGGTTTGGCAGGAGGGGGCTCCTACGAGCAGTACTTC
cdr3_aa: CASGLAGGGSYEQYF

clone_size: .
j_call: TRBJ2-7
d_call: TRBD2
v_call: TRBV19
cdr3_nt: TGTGCCAGTAGTATCGGGACTAGCGGGAGTAACGAGCAGTACTTC
cdr3_aa: CASSIGTSGSNEQYF